What follows are 32 T cell receptor beta chains derived from one specimen sequenced in a study of blood T cell repertoires in COVID-19. Repertoires were generated with immunoSEQ multiplex PCR, while TCRdb's copy carries only in-frame clones and drops some. The data show 130,000 to 150,000 clones, roughly 80% seen once. The sequencing sample was made of peripheral blood. These receptors were taken from a woman older than 75 with acute or convalescent COVID-19.

The rearrangement joins TRBV7-9 to TRBJ2-2, with 7 positions matching TRBD2. This CDR3 contains 15 residues. The germline gives CDR1 SEHNR, CDR2 FQNEAQ (reference sequence). Germline trimming cut 5 bases from V and 5 bases from J; bases unmatched to any gene: 8. This CDR3 is CASSLTGRKTGELFF. The CDR3 DNA reads TGTGCCAGCAGCCTCACCGGGAGGAAAACCGGGGAGCTGTTTTTT.

CDR3 in DNA: TGCAGTACTGGTGGGGGAGCCTCTGGGGCCAACGTCCTGACTTTC. Protein sequence: CSTGGGASGANVLTF. The chain uses TRBV20-1 and TRBJ2-6; either TRBD1 or TRBD2 may fit D (5 bases each). V gave up 8 bases and J gave up 0 bases, with 14 bases separating them. The CDR3 length is 15 residues. The germline V gene has CDR1 DFQATT and CDR2 SNEGSKA (reference sequence).

The V call is TRBV27, the J call TRBJ1-6, with D possibly TRBD1 on 5 matching bases. CDR1 MNHEY and CDR2 SMNVEV come from the germline V gene (reference sequence). Trimming shortened V by 3 bases and J by 8 bases, and 17 bases separated the two germline ends. The CDR3 has 16 amino acids. CDR3 sequence: CASSLSTGGGYSPLHF. For the CDR3, the DNA is TGTGCCAGCAGTTTGAGTACAGGCGGTGGGTATTCACCCCTCCACTTT.

The gene calls are TRBV4-2 and TRBJ1-4; a weak D match, TRBD1 (6 bases). CDR1 is LGHNA and CDR2 is YNFKEQ in the germline V gene. This CDR3 has 15 residues. V was trimmed by 0 bases and J by 8 bases, leaving 13 bases between them. In nucleotides, the CDR3 is TGTGCCAGCAGCCAAGATCCCAGGGGTATAGAAAAACTGTTTTTT. Translated, it gives CASSQDPRGIEKLFF.

J is TRBJ2-7 and V is TRBV7-3; 9 bases align to TRBD2. Germline CDR1 SGHTA, CDR2 FQGTGA. The CDR3 length is 17 residues. J gave up 0 bases and V 4 bases, and 10 bases lay outside the gene matches. The DNA for the CDR3 is TGTGCCAGCAGCTGGACCCTAAGCGGGGGGCCCTCCTACGAGCAGTACTTC. Protein: CASSWTLSGGPSYEQYF.

The sample holds one count of this clone. CDR3 coding DNA: TGTGCCAGCAGCCATACAGGGGGGAGCACAGATACGCAGTATTTT. This encodes CASSHTGGSTDTQYF. The rearrangement joins TRBV7-3 to TRBJ2-3; 8 bases match TRBD1. V shed 5 bases, J shed 0 bases, and the junction held 4 bases outside the gene matches. The CDR3 extends over 15 amino acids. Per germline, CDR1 SGHTA and CDR2 FQGTGA.

The chain carries TRBV7-2 and TRBJ2-1; perhaps TRBD2 as D (6 bases). CDR1 is SGHTA and CDR2 is FQGNSA in the germline V gene. CDR3 length: 17 amino acids. V was pared by 4 bases and J by 6 bases, with 22 bases between. This chain's CDR3 is CASSSIRGGIGANEQFF. In DNA, the CDR3 is TGTGCCAGCAGCTCCATCCGGGGAGGAATAGGGGCCAATGAGCAGTTCTTC.

This clone appeared a single time. The chain joins TRBV14 to TRBJ1-2; 9 nucleotides match TRBD1. J lost 6 bases, V lost 5 bases, and 16 bases had no gene match. The V gene's germline CDR1 is SGHDN and CDR2 FVKESK. The CDR3 length is 17 residues. This chain's CDR3 is CASSDLRLDRGLDGYTF. The CDR3 nucleotides read TGTGCCAGCAGCGACCTCCGTTTGGACAGGGGATTAGATGGCTACACCTTC.

V usage is TRBV5-1 and J usage is TRBJ2-7, with TRBD2 identical over 11 bases. The CDR3 consists of 14 residues. Per the germline V gene, CDR1 is SGHRS and CDR2 is YFSETQ. Trimming at V came to 6 bases and at J to 0 bases, leaving 2 bases not matched to a gene. As DNA, the CDR3 is TGCGCCAGCACTCTAGCGGGGGGCTCCTACGAGCAGTACTTC. Protein product: CASTLAGGSYEQYF.

The chain uses TRBV21-1 and TRBJ2-4; TRBD1 is the table's D call and was not checked against the DNA. TRBV21-1 is designated a pseudogene. The length of the CDR3 is 20 residues. CDR3 protein: CASIIRPRSGTVLAKNIQYF. DNA of the CDR3: TGTGCCAGCATTATTCGGCCCCGCTCCGGGACAGTCCTAGCCAAAAACATTCAGTACTTC.

In DNA, the CDR3 is TGTGCCAGCTCATTGAGTAACCAGGGGACCGGGGAGCTGTTTTTT. It yields the protein CASSLSNQGTGELFF. The chain uses TRBV18 and TRBJ2-2, with D tentatively TRBD1 (6 bases). V shed 5 bases and J shed 5 bases, with 15 bases lying between them. This CDR3 contains 15 residues. Germline V CDR1 and CDR2: KGHSH, LQKENI.

The chain links TRBV5-1 to TRBJ1-2; a weak D match, TRBD1 (6 bases). The V gene lost 3 bases and the J gene lost 7 bases, with 28 bases spanning the gap. The CDR3 spans 18 residues. CDR1 is SGHRS, CDR2 YFSETQ, per germline. CDR3 in DNA: TGCGCCAGCAGCTCCACTGCAGGGGCCCAGGGGACGATTGGTGGCTACACCTTC. Its protein is CASSSTAGAQGTIGGYTF.

The chain recombines TRBV6-6 with TRBJ2-2, with 9 bases fitting TRBD1. Germline CDR1 and CDR2: MNHNY and SVGAGI (reference sequence). V lost 6 bases, J lost 5 bases, and 4 bases stayed unmatched. There are 14 residues in the CDR3. CDR3 loop: CASRTGGITGELFF. The DNA of the CDR3 is TGTGCCAGCAGGACAGGGGGTATTACCGGGGAGCTGTTTTTT.

The chain employs TRBV11-1 and TRBJ1-1; D is possibly TRBD1 (5 bases). Trimming removed 3 bases from V and 1 base from J, with 12 bases in between. Germline CDR1 SGHAT, CDR2 FQDESV (reference sequence). The CDR3 has 15 amino acids. The chain's CDR3 is CASSFSPTGNTEAFF. In nucleotides, the CDR3 is TGTGCCAGCAGCTTTTCCCCCACAGGGAACACTGAAGCTTTCTTT.

The genes are TRBV29-1 and TRBJ1-1; D not resolved. Between the trimmed V and J ends, which lost 1 base and 1 base, there was a span of 7 bases. The CDR3 length is 13 residues. CDR1 and CDR2 (germline): SQVTM, ANQGSEA. The CDR3 nucleotides read TGCAGCGTTGAAGTCACAAGGAACACTGAAGCTTTCTTT. It is translated as CSVEVTRNTEAFF. Full variable domain (missing parts from reference TRBV29-1 and TRBJ1-1): SAVISQKPSRDICQRGTSLTIQCQVDSQVTMMFWYRQQPGQSLTLIATANQGSEATYESGFVIDKFPISRPNLTFSTLTVSNMSPEDSSIYLCSVEVTRNTEAFFGQGTRLTVV.

The CDR3 bases are TGTGCCAGTAGTATAGGGGGAAGGACAGGGTATTCACCCCTCCACTTT. Protein product: CASSIGGRTGYSPLHF. This chain joins TRBV19 and TRBJ1-6, with 8 bases aligning to TRBD1. The trim removed 1 base at V and 8 bases at J, leaving 7 bases unmatched. The CDR3 loop spans 16 amino acids. Germline V lookup: CDR1 LNHDA, CDR2 SQIVND (reference sequence). Full variable domain (remainder filled in from reference TRBV19 and TRBJ1-6): DGGITQSPKYLFRKEGQNVTLSCEQNLNHDAMYWYRQDPGQGLRLIYYSQIVNDFQKGDIAEGYSVSREKKESFPLTVTSAQKNPTAFYLCASSIGGRTGYSPLHFGNGTRLTVT.

V is TRBV7-3 and J is TRBJ2-5, with TRBD2 matching over 9 bases. Trimming at V came to 2 bases and at J to 2 bases, leaving 0 bases not matched to a gene. Germline CDR1 reads SGHTA; CDR2 reads FQGTGA. The CDR3 is 14 residues long. The DNA of the CDR3 is TGTGCCAGCAGCTTAGCGGGGGGGCAAGAGACCCAGTACTTC. Translated, it gives CASSLAGGQETQYF.

V gene TRBV11-2 combines with J gene TRBJ1-5; perhaps TRBD1 as D (6 bases). CDR3 length equals 15 residues. CDR1 and CDR2 (germline): SGHAT, FQNNGV. The V end lost 5 bases, the J end lost 7 bases, and 18 bases lay between the germline ends. CDR3 sequence reads: CASSHSQGRGQPQHF. The CDR3 nucleotides read TGTGCCAGCAGCCATTCTCAGGGTAGGGGGCAGCCCCAGCATTTT.

This clone was recorded a few times. V is TRBV3-1 (or the pseudogene TRBV3-2) and J is TRBJ1-3; 7 bases line up with TRBD1. J gave up 0 bases and V 0 bases, and 2 bases lay outside the gene matches. The germline V gene has CDR1 LGHDT and CDR2 YNNKEL (reference sequence). There are 16 residues in the CDR3. Here the CDR3 reads CASSQDPGGSGNTIYF. CDR3 DNA: TGTGCCAGCAGCCAAGACCCAGGGGGCTCTGGAAACACCATATATTTT.

This clone came up once. The V call is TRBV7-9, the J call TRBJ1-6; D ambiguous. The V gene's germline CDR1 is SEHNR and CDR2 FQNEAQ (reference sequence). V lost 1 base and J lost 8, with 6 bases in between. The CDR3 is 13 residues long. The CDR3 region has the DNA TGTGCCAGCAGCTTAGATGCAGATTCACCCCTCCACTTT. Translated: CASSLDADSPLHF.

This clone is a singleton in its sample. The chain links TRBV19 to TRBJ1-2, with 9 bases lining up with TRBD1. The germline CDR1 and CDR2 sequences are LNHDA and SQIVND (reference sequence). The CDR3 runs to 16 residues. V shed 7 bases and J 0 bases; nucleotides not matched to a gene: 9. The DNA for the CDR3 is TGTGCCAGTACCAGAGGGACAGGGAGTTCTAACTATGGCTACACCTTC. Protein sequence: CASTRGTGSSNYGYTF.

The sample holds one count of this clone. V and J are TRBV9 and TRBJ1-4, with a weak D call TRBD1 (5 bases). Trimming left V 0 bases short and J 6 bases short, with 12 bases between. The CDR3 is 15 residues long. Germline values: CDR1 SGDLS, CDR2 YYNGEE. The chain's CDR3 is CASSVGAGRDEKLFF. The CDR3 region has the DNA TGTGCCAGCAGCGTAGGGGCAGGGAGGGATGAAAAACTGTTTTTT.

This clone has a single count. The chain employs TRBV5-1 and TRBJ2-3; 9 positions agree with TRBD2. With 7 bases clipped from V and 7 bases from J, the junction kept 7 bases outside the gene matches. This CDR3 spans 13 amino acids. The germline V gene has CDR1 SGHRS and CDR2 YFSETQ. The CDR3 sequence: CASGSGGPNTQYF. The CDR3 DNA follows: TGCGCCAGCGGTAGCGGGGGCCCGAATACGCAGTATTTT. Variable domain in full (rest from reference TRBV5-1 and TRBJ2-3): KAGVTQTPRYLIKTRGQQVTLSCSPISGHRSVSWYQQTPGQGLQFLFEYFSETQRNKGNFPGRFSGRQFSNSRSEMNVSTLELGDSALYLCASGSGGPNTQYFGPGTRLTVL.

To note about this clone: Other DNA sequences in the same sample also yield this CDR3. V is TRBV5-5 and J is TRBJ1-2; a possible D gene is TRBD1 (6 bases). Per germline, CDR1 SGHKS and CDR2 YYEKEE (reference sequence). Trimming cost V 5 bases and J 4 bases, with 12 bases left between them. This CDR3 contains 13 residues. CDR3 sequence (DNA): TGTGCCAGCAGTCGTGACAGGAGCTATGGCTACACCTTC. Translating gives CASSRDRSYGYTF. The whole variable domain, filled in from reference TRBV5-5 and TRBJ1-2, reads DAGVTQSPTHLIKTRGQQVTLRCSPISGHKSVSWYQQVLGQGPQFIFQYYEKEERGRGNFPDRFSARQFPNYSSELNVNALLLGDSALYLCASSRDRSYGYTFGSGTRLTVV.

The rearrangement uses TRBV10-3 and TRBJ2-2; 15 bases line up with TRBD2. J lost 5 bases, V lost 2 bases, and 0 bases had no gene match. Germline CDR1 reads ENHRY; CDR2 reads SYGVKD. The CDR3 spans 16 residues. CDR3 amino acids: CAISEGTSGGTGELFF. As DNA, the CDR3 is TGTGCCATCAGTGAGGGGACTAGCGGGGGGACCGGGGAGCTGTTTTTT.

V is TRBV19 and J is TRBJ2-1; 11 bases agree with TRBD2. CDR1 and CDR2 from the germline V gene are LNHDA and SQIVND (reference sequence). This CDR3 region has 18 residues. The ends lost 5 bases at V and 5 bases at J; junction bases unmatched: 14. Here the CDR3 DNA reads TGTGCCAGTAGTGCAAATGGTCGGGGGACTAGCGGCGACAATGAGCAGTTCTTC. This sequence encodes CASSANGRGTSGDNEQFF.

The rearrangement uses TRBV2 and TRBJ1-2; 9 nucleotides line up with TRBD1. V was clipped by 6 bases and J by 4 bases; unmatched bases: 12. The CDR3 sequence is 16 residues long. Germline V lookup: CDR1 SNHLY, CDR2 FYNNEI. CDR3 protein: CASSVTGGASIYGYTF. The CDR3 DNA follows: TGTGCCAGCAGCGTCACAGGGGGCGCTTCCATCTATGGCTACACCTTC.

Only one count was recorded for this clone. DNA for the CDR3: TGTGCCAGCAGCCAGGAGGACAGGGTGTTTACCGGGGAGCTGTTTTTT. This encodes CASSQEDRVFTGELFF. The chain recombines TRBV4-2 with TRBJ2-2; 8 bases are shared with TRBD1. This CDR3 is 16 amino acids long. Looked up from germline, CDR1 is LGHNA and CDR2 is YNFKEQ. With V trimmed by 3 bases and J by 5 bases, 8 bases remained unmatched.

This sequence joins TRBV5-4 and TRBJ2-7; 10 bases align to TRBD1. CDR1 is SGHNT and CDR2 is YYREEE in the germline V gene (reference sequence). CDR3 length: 15 amino acids. The ends lost 4 bases at V and 2 bases at J; junction bases unmatched: 6. CDR3 DNA sequence: TGTGCCAGCAGCATAGGACAGGGGGTACCCTACGAGCAGTACTTC. Translating gives CASSIGQGVPYEQYF.

The chain is built from TRBV6-5 and TRBJ1-1, with TRBD1 matching 7 bases. CDR3 length equals 13 residues. Germline CDR1 and CDR2: MNHEY and SVGAGI. V trimming: 5 bases; J trimming: 5 bases; junction bases outside the gene matches: 5. The CDR3 spells CASSRPGGTEAFF. The CDR3 region has the DNA TGTGCCAGCAGTCGCCCAGGGGGGACTGAAGCTTTCTTT.

This chain links TRBV7-9 with TRBJ2-5; D is ambiguous. CDR1 is SEHNR, CDR2 FQNEAQ, per germline (reference sequence). The CDR3 is 11 amino acids. V lost 4 bases, J lost 5 bases, and 5 bases lay in between. The CDR3 DNA reads TGTGCCAGCAGCTACAGTGAGACCCAGTACTTC. This encodes CASSYSETQYF.

CDR3 nucleotides: TGTGCCAGCAGCTTTCCCGGCGGGCCCGGCCACGGTACCTCCTACGAGCAGTACTTC. Encoded protein: CASSFPGGPGHGTSYEQYF. This sequence joins TRBV7-9 and TRBJ2-7; possible D gene TRBD2, 5 bases. Between the trimmed V and J ends, which lost 3 bases and 0 bases, there was a span of 24 bases. CDR1 SEHNR and CDR2 FQNEAQ come from the germline V gene (reference sequence). The CDR3 has 19 amino acids.